The rows below give T cell receptor beta chains drawn from one sample of a study of shared clonotypes between healthy human individuals. Method: immunoSEQ multiplex PCR; TCRdb's copy keeps in-frame clones and lacks some. The sample carries about 1 million clones, 60% to 80% recorded once. Sequencing was carried out using memory CD4+ T cells sorted from blood. The receptors stem from a man between 18 and 35 years old in good health. Both conserved end residues are part of each CDR3. Fields, in order: V gene, clone size, D gene, CDR3 protein. A D gene is named only where the DNA matches it firmly. Size is stated for part of the rows, as once, few or many counts, or as a class when the clone is expanded.

V: TRBV7-2; size: NA; D: NA; CDR3: CASSLRNREAFF
V: TRBV5-1; size: NA; D: NA; CDR3: CASSSGSGYQETQYF
V: TRBV5-4; size: NA; D: TRBD1; CDR3: CASSAQGGKIGEKLFF
V: TRBV5-8; size: NA; D: TRBD1; CDR3: CASSPGTANTGELFF
V: TRBV5-1; size: few; D: NA; CDR3: CASSLSGRNTEAFF
V: TRBV6-6; size: once; D: NA; CDR3: CASSYPELNTEAFF
V: TRBV2; size: NA; D: NA; CDR3: CASSPLASGANVLTF
V: TRBV6-1; size: NA; D: TRBD1; CDR3: CASSAGTGYYEQYF
V: TRBV6-1; size: NA; D: NA; CDR3: CASSEDTRSLTF
V: TRBV7-2; size: NA; D: TRBD2; CDR3: CASTVRAGGFSGANVLTF
V: TRBV11-2; size: NA; D: NA; CDR3: CASSRTGALDGYTF
V: TRBV19; size: once; D: NA; CDR3: CASTRDNQPQHF
V: TRBV5-4; size: NA; D: NA; CDR3: CASSQYDSNQPQHF
V: TRBV7-2; size: NA; D: NA; CDR3: CASSLEPSTEAFF
V: TRBV10-1; size: few; D: TRBD2; CDR3: CASSESKSGRAYEQYF
V: TRBV5-1; size: NA; D: TRBD2; CDR3: CASRSSGSKIGGELFF
V: TRBV10-3; size: NA; D: NA; CDR3: CAISPNPRGNEQFF
V: TRBV5-5; size: few; D: NA; CDR3: CASSLQGRNTDTQYF
V: TRBV2; size: NA; D: NA; CDR3: CASNRQEGEQYF
V: TRBV5-4; size: NA; D: NA; CDR3: CASSLRQDYGYTF
V: TRBV18; size: NA; D: TRBD1; CDR3: CASSRGTDYGYTF
V: TRBV19; size: NA; D: TRBD2; CDR3: CASSRPGTTFIEQYF
V: TRBV5-6; size: NA; D: NA; CDR3: CASSLAGLRGGGTEAFF
V: TRBV15; size: NA; D: NA; CDR3: CATSREIGWNPLYGYTF
V: TRBV5-1; size: NA; D: TRBD2; CDR3: CASSSTSVGETQYF
V: TRBV10-3; size: NA; D: NA; CDR3: CAISEATGTGANVLTF
V: TRBV4-1; size: NA; D: NA; CDR3: CASSLFYALSGNTIYF
V: TRBV18; size: NA; D: TRBD1; CDR3: CASSPRTGEIKLFF
V: TRBV19; size: NA; D: TRBD2; CDR3: CASSILAGDEQYF
V: TRBV30; size: few; D: TRBD1; CDR3: CAWRGTGAKYRAGELFF
V: TRBV6-1; size: NA; D: NA; CDR3: CASFGQPGQPQHF
V: TRBV5-4; size: NA; D: NA; CDR3: CAASNRDQETQYF
V: TRBV18; size: NA; D: NA; CDR3: CASSPLQGDEQFF
V: TRBV9; size: NA; D: NA; CDR3: CASSVRRAETQYF
V: TRBV2; size: NA; D: NA; CDR3: CASSEGFEQYF
V: TRBV9; size: NA; D: NA; CDR3: CASSVPGRETQYF
V: TRBV7-9; size: NA; D: TRBD1; CDR3: CASSTRQGSSGANVLTF
V: TRBV7-2; size: NA; D: NA; CDR3: CASSLALGFYEQYF
V: TRBV28; size: once; D: NA; CDR3: CASSSGGTGTYEQYF
V: TRBV4-3; size: NA; D: NA; CDR3: CASSRGRGVEKLFF
V: TRBV5-4; size: NA; D: NA; CDR3: CASSQDSFYGYTF
V: TRBV18; size: NA; D: NA; CDR3: CASSPQQVRVDSPLHF
V: TRBV2; size: NA; D: NA; CDR3: CASSEVLMNTEAFF
V: TRBV4-3; size: NA; D: TRBD2; CDR3: CASSQAGGSAGGSYNEQFF
V: TRBV30; size: NA; D: NA; CDR3: CAWSSREQFF
V: TRBV6-4; size: NA; D: NA; CDR3: CASNLRSNNSPLHF
V: TRBV5-6; size: once; D: NA; CDR3: CASSPRGGDGHEQYF
V: TRBV2; size: NA; D: NA; CDR3: CASSGGLGRSTDTQYF
V: TRBV4-1; size: many; D: NA; CDR3: CASNPDRLRRMNTEAFF